These T cell receptor beta chains were read from a single sample in a study of cytomegalovirus exposure and HLA in healthy donors. Generated by immunoSEQ multiplex PCR, the TCRdb table keeps only in-frame clones and is missing some. The sample has approximately 75,000 clones; roughly 88% are singletons. Material for sequencing was PBMCs. The receptor set was obtained from a man between 65 and 80 years old in good health and CMV-seropositive. Both conserved end residues are part of each CDR3. A D gene is named only where the DNA matches it firmly. The size field is filled for only some rows; it gives once, few, many or a size class.

TRBV19,.,TRBJ1-2,.,CASSENRVAVGYTF,TGTGCCAGTAGTGAGAACCGAGTCGCTGTTGGCTACACCTTC
TRBV2,.,TRBJ1-1,.,CASRASGEAFF,TGTGCCAGCAGGGCCTCTGGTGAAGCTTTCTTT
TRBV6-5,TRBD1,TRBJ2-5,once,CASRKTGGSQYF,TGTGCCAGCAGAAAGACAGGGGGTTCCCAGTACTTC
TRBV28,.,TRBJ2-2,.,CASSWSSIGTGELFF,TGTGCCAGCAGTTGGAGTAGCATAGGCACCGGGGAGCTGTTTTTT
TRBV7-8,TRBD1,TRBJ2-1,.,CASSSRTGWDEQFF,TGTGCCAGCAGCTCGAGGACAGGGTGGGATGAGCAGTTCTTC
TRBV7-2,.,TRBJ2-5,.,CASSLAGHAETQYF,TGTGCCAGCAGCTTAGCCGGACACGCTGAGACCCAGTACTTC
TRBV7-9,.,TRBJ2-7,.,CASSPTVDKHEQYF,TGTGCCAGCAGCCCAACCGTGGACAAACACGAGCAGTACTTC
TRBV18,.,TRBJ2-7,.,CASSLTGSAGSYEQYF,TGTGCCAGCTCACTAACCGGGAGCGCCGGCTCCTACGAGCAGTACTTC
TRBV7-3,.,TRBJ1-1,.,CASTETAGTEAFF,TGTGCCAGCACAGAGACAGCGGGGACTGAAGCTTTCTTT
TRBV7-2,TRBD2,TRBJ2-7,.,CASSLALAASYEQYF,TGTGCCAGCAGCTTAGCACTAGCGGCCTCCTACGAGCAGTACTTC